This paragraph reports one T cell receptor beta chain. The data belong to a study of radiation and T cells in renal cell carcinoma. Looking at the study overall: Nephrectomy followed 15 Gy stereotactic body radiation by 4 weeks.

Germline values: CDR1 MGHRA, CDR2 YSYEKL. The CDR3 is 16 amino acids. The V gene end was trimmed by 3 bases and the J gene end by 3 bases; junction bases not matched to a gene: 4. Method: immunoSEQ multiplex PCR; TCRdb's copy keeps in-frame clones and lacks some. The table has some 130,000 clones, about 81% seen once. Sample time point: blood 2 weeks post-SBRT. Treatment denoted: 15 Gy SBRT to primary tumor, nephrectomy 4 weeks later. Blood was sampled at baseline, 2 weeks and 4 weeks after SBRT. This renal cell carcinoma was of the clear cell type. This chain links TRBV4-1 with TRBJ2-3; TRBD2 aligns across 12 bases. Material: blood, obtained from a patient whose treatment included radiotherapy and nephrectomy. The sequence was collected from a woman aged 55-70 years with renal cell carcinoma. The CDR3 here is CASSQLGTSGTDTQYF. The CDR3 DNA reads as TGCGCCAGCAGCCAGCTCGGGACTAGCGGGACAGATACGCAGTATTTT.